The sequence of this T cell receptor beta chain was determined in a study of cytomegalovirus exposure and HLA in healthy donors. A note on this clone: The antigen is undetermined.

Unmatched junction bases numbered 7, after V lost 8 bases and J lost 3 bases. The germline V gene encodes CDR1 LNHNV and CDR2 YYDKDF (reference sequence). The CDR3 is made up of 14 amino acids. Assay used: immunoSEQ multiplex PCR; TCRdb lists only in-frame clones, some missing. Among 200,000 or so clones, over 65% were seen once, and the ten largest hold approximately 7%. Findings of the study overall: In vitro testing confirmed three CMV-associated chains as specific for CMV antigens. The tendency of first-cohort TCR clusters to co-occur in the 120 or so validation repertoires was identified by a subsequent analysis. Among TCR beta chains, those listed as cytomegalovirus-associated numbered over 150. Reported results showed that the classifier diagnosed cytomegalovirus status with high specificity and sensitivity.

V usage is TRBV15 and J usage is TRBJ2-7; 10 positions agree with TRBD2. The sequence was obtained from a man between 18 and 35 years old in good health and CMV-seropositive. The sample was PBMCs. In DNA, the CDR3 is TGTGCCACCTCGACCGCTAGCGGGAGCTACGAGCAGTACTTC. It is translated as CATSTASGSYEQYF.